This T cell receptor (beta chain) is from a study of Ad26.COV2.S vaccination and SARS-CoV-2 variants. This sample's treatment: around 19 received Ad26.COV2.S at low or high dose, single or two shots; about five received placebo; per-sample allocation not given. Day 63 following the first vaccine or placebo injection was when the samples were taken. The study used a vaccine consisting of an Ad26 vector that expressed Wuhan-strain SARS-CoV-2 spike. From germline, CDR1 is LGHDT and CDR2 YNNKEL (reference sequence). V shed 4 bases and J shed 5 bases, with 14 bases lying between them. The CDR3 is 14 amino acids. The table came from immunoSEQ multiplex PCR; TCRdb's copy has only in-frame clones and leaves some out. The data contain about 410,000 clones, 70% to 90% of them singletons.

The chain uses TRBV3-1 (or the pseudogene TRBV3-2) and TRBJ1-1, with D uncertain. The source was peripheral blood, collected in a trial of Ad26.COV2.S vaccine versus placebo. The clonotype comes from a person between 18 and 65 years old who received the Ad26.COV2.S COVID-19 vaccine or a placebo. The CDR3 sequence is CASSLTRTRTEAFF. In nucleotides, the CDR3 is TGTGCCAGCAGCCTTACTCGCACTCGGACTGAAGCTTTCTTT.